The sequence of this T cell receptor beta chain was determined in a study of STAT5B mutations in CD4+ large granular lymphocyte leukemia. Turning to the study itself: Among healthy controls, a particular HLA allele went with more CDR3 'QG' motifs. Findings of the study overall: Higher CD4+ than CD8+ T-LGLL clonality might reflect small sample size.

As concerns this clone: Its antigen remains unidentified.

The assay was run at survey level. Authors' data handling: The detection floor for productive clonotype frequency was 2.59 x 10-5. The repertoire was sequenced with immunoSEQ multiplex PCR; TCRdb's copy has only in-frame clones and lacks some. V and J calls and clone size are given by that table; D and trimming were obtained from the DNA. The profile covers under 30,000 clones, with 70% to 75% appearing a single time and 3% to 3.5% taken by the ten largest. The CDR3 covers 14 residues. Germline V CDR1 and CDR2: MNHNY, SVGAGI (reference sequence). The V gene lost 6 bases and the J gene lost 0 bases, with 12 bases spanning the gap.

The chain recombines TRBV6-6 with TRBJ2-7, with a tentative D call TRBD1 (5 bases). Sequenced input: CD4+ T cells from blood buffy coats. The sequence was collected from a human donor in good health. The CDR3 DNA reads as TGTGCCAGCAGCCCGAGGACACTCTCCTACGAGCAGTACTTC. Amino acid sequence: CASSPRTLSYEQYF.